Following are 7 T cell receptor beta chains from one sample sequenced in a study of T-cell memory formation after mild COVID-19. From the 5' RACE reads, TCRdb called clonotypes with MiXCR, one entry per CDR3 protein. The sample yields 530,000 or so distinct CDR3 sequences, 15% to 20% seen once. The sample was PBMCs or a T cell subset sorted from them (not recorded which). These receptors were taken from an adult woman who had mild COVID-19 (a few samples of this study predate the infection). Cell type and time point are not known.

V usage is TRBV9 and J usage is TRBJ2-4; tentative D call: TRBD1 (5 bases). V lost 4 bases and J 12 bases, leaving 8 bases between the germline ends. CDR3 length: 10 residues. Germline CDR1 reads SGDLS; CDR2 reads YYNGEE. The CDR3 nucleotides read TGTGCCAGCAGCCCTGGGGCTCAGTACTTC. Translated, it gives CASSPGAQYF. The full variable domain, with the rest looked up from reference TRBV9 and TRBJ2-4, is DSGVTQTPKHLITATGQRVTLRCSPRSGDLSVYWYQQSLDQGLQFLIQYYNGEERAKGNILERFSAQQFPDLHSELNLSSLELGDSALYFCASSPGAQYFGAGTRLSVL.

This clonotype has at least ten counts. This chain links TRBV14 with TRBJ2-4; D is tentatively TRBD1 or TRBD2 (5 bases each). Germline V gene data show CDR1 as SGHDN and CDR2 as FVKESK. The CDR3 length is 17 residues. Trimming stripped 2 bases from V and 3 bases from J, with 17 bases between. In nucleotides, the CDR3 is TGTGCCAGCAGCCAACACCGGGGCTCGCGTGGCAAAAACATTCAGTACTTC. Its protein is CASSQHRGSRGKNIQYF.

This clonotype was counted many times. The rearrangement joins TRBV5-1 to TRBJ2-3, with D hard to call. Trimming cost V 3 bases and J 6 bases, with 8 bases left between them. This CDR3 comprises 12 residues. The germline CDR1 and CDR2 sequences are SGHRS and YFSETQ. The CDR3 DNA reads TGCGCCAGCAGCTCCCTGGCGGATACGCAGTATTTT. This gives the protein CASSSLADTQYF.

J is TRBJ2-7 and V is TRBV7-8; 7 bases match TRBD1. In germline, CDR1 is SGHVS, CDR2 FQNEAQ. The J segment lost 0 bases and the V segment lost 1 base, leaving 9 bases of the junction unmatched. This CDR3 spans 17 amino acids. CDR3 in amino acids: CASSLDPDRSSSYEQYF. The CDR3, as DNA: TGTGCCAGCAGCTTAGATCCGGACAGGTCAAGCTCCTACGAGCAGTACTTC. The full variable domain, its missing parts supplied by reference TRBV7-8 and TRBJ2-7, is GAGVSQSPRYKVAKRGQDVALRCDPISGHVSLFWYQQALGQGPEFLTYFQNEAQLDKSGLPSDRFFAERPEGSVSTLKIQRTQQEDSAVYLCASSLDPDRSSSYEQYFGPGTRLTVT.

J is TRBJ1-1 and V is TRBV3-1, with unresolved D. The CDR3 consists of 14 residues. Trimming shortened V by 1 base and J by 4 bases, and 10 bases separated the two germline ends. Germline V gives CDR1 LGHDT, CDR2 YNNKEL (reference sequence). In nucleotides, the CDR3 is TGTGCCAGCAGCCAAGTTAACTGGGGCACTGAAGCTTTCTTT. Translated: CASSQVNWGTEAFF.

This chain links TRBV5-1 with TRBJ2-3; a weak D match, TRBD2 (6 bases). The CDR3 is 16 residues long. Germline CDR1 reads SGHRS; CDR2 reads YFSETQ. Trimming pared 0 bases from V and 0 bases from J, leaving 11 bases between. CDR3 nucleotides: TGCGCCAGCAGCTTGGGTAGCGGAGGGAGCACAGATACGCAGTATTTT. Its translation: CASSLGSGGSTDTQYF.

This clonotype was detected only a few times. The chain uses TRBV19 and TRBJ1-4; D gene ambiguous. The germline V and J ends were trimmed by 3 bases and 3 bases, with 8 bases remaining between them. The CDR3 runs 14 residues. The V gene's germline CDR1 is LNHDA and CDR2 SQIVND (reference sequence). CDR3 nucleotide sequence: TGTGCCAGTAGTATGGGAGTTCCTAATGAAAAACTGTTTTTT. It specifies CASSMGVPNEKLFF.